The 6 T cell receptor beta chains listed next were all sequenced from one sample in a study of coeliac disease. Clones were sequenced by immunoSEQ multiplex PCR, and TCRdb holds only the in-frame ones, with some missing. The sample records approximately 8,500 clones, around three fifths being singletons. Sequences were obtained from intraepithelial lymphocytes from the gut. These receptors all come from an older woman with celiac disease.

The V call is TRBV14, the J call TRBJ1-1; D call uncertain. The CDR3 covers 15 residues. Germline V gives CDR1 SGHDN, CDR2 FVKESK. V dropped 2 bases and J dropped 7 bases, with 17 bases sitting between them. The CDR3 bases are TGTGCCAGCAGCCAAAGTTCCTTCGGCGGTGTTGAAGCTTTCTTT. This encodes CASSQSSFGGVEAFF.

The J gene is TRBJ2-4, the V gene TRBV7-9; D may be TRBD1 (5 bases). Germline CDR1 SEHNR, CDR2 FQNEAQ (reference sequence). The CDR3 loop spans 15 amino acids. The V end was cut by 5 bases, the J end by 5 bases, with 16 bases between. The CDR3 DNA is TGTGCCAGCAGCCAAGCCCGACAGCCGGAAAACATTCAGTACTTC. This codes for CASSQARQPENIQYF.

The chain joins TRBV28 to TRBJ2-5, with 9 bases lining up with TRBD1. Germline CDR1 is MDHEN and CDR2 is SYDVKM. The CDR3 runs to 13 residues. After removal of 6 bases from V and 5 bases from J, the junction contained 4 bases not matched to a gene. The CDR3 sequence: CASRRTGVETQYF. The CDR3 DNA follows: TGTGCCAGCAGGAGGACAGGGGTTGAGACCCAGTACTTC.

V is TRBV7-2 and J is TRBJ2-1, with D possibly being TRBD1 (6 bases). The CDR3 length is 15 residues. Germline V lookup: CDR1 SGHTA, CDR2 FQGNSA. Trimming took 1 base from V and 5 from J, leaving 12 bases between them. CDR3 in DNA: TGTGCCAGCAGCTTAGATCAGGGGTCCCACAATGAGCAGTTCTTC. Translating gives CASSLDQGSHNEQFF.

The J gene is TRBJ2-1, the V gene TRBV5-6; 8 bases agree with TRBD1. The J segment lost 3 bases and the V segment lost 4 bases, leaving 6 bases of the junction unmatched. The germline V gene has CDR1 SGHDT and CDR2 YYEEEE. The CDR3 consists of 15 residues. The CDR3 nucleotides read TGTGCCAGCAGCCCCGAACAGGGGGTCTACAATGAGCAGTTCTTC. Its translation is CASSPEQGVYNEQFF.

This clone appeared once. CDR3 nucleotides: TGTGCCAGCAGCTTACCCGTATCGGGAGTGCACACCGGGGAGCTGTTTTTT. Translation: CASSLPVSGVHTGELFF. The V call is TRBV7-3, the J call TRBJ2-2; TRBD2 might be the D (6 bases). This CDR3 has 17 residues. Trimming pared 2 bases from V and 3 bases from J, leaving 16 bases between. The germline V gene encodes CDR1 SGHTA and CDR2 FQGTGA.